The clone carrying this T cell receptor (beta chain) was counted a few times. Its antigen remains unidentified. This sample is part of a study of vaccination and CD4 T cells after COVID-19. About the study: Six males and four females, two Hispanic, made up the convalescents. Overlapping SARS-CoV-2, HCoV-NL63, HCoV-OC43 and HCoV-229E spike peptides were used to stimulate cells. Control cultures were supplied with a CEFX pool, an HIV-1 Nef pool, or no peptide at all.

Cultured CD4+ T cells had their DNA profiled by the Oncomine TCR Beta short-read assay. TCRdb ran MiXCR on the PCR reads and lists one entry per CDR3 protein. The sample lists about 17,000 distinct CDR3 sequences; about a third were seen once. Trimming stripped 5 bases from V and 3 bases from J, with 8 bases between. The CDR3 length is 14 residues. Per the germline V gene, CDR1 is MNHNS and CDR2 is SASEGT. The treatment is: roughly 10-day PBMC culture with coronavirus spike peptide pools or control peptides (ViraFEST assay). ViraFEST enlarged antigen-specific T cell populations with peptide pools and afterwards sequenced TCRs.

Material: cultured CD4+ T cells from blood. The V gene is TRBV6-1, the J gene TRBJ1-6, with D unclear. The sequence was obtained from a human donor with COVID-19. CDR3 DNA: TGTGCCAGCAGTCAGGCTGACTATAATTCACCCCTCCACTTT. This sequence encodes CASSQADYNSPLHF.